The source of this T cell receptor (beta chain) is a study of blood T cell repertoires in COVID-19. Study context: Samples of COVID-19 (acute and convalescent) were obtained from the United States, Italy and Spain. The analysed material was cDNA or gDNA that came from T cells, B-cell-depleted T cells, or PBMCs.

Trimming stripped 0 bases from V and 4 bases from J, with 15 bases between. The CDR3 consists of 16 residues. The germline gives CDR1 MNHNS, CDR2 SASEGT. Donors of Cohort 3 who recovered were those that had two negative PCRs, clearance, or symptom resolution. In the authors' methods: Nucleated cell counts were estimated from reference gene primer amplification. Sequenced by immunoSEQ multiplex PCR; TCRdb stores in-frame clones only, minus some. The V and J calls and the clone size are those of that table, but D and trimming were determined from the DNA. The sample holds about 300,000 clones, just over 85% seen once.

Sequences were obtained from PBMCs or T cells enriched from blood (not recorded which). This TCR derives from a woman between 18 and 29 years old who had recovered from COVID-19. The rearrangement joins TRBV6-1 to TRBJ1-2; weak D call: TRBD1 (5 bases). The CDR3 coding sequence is TGTGCCAGCAGTGAAGCGCTTGGTAAAAGGGGCTATGGCTACACCTTC. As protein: CASSEALGKRGYGYTF.